The 32 T cell receptor beta chains below were found in one sample sequenced in a study of T-cell memory formation after mild COVID-19. TCRdb re-derived calls from the 5' RACE reads in MiXCR, one entry per CDR3 protein. The sample yields 220,000 or so distinct CDR3 sequences, over 9% seen once. The sequenced sample was PBMCs or a T cell subset sorted from them (not recorded which). Every receptor here comes from a man aged 18 to 35 who had mild COVID-19 (a few samples of this study predate the infection). Cell type and time point are not known.

A few counts support this clonotype. The chain is built from TRBV6-5 and TRBJ1-4, with D possibly TRBD1 on 5 matching bases. V gave up 2 bases and J gave up 0 bases, with 10 bases separating them. The germline V gene encodes CDR1 MNHEY and CDR2 SVGAGI. This CDR3 contains 16 residues. The CDR3 nucleotides read TGTGCCAGCAGTTACGGGACGGTTGCAACTAATGAAAAACTGTTTTTT. Its translation is CASSYGTVATNEKLFF.

This clonotype was picked up a small number of times. The chain couples TRBV24-1 to TRBJ2-5; no clear D. The ends were cut back, 6 bases at V and 0 bases at J, with 7 bases in the middle. Germline loops: CDR1 KGHDR, CDR2 SFDVKD. This CDR3 region has 13 residues. The CDR3 bases are TGTGCCACCAGTTCTGGGTACCAAGAGACCCAGTACTTC. It specifies CATSSGYQETQYF.

This clonotype was observed a handful of times. This chain uses TRBV20-1 with TRBJ2-5; 8 bases align to TRBD2. J lost 6 bases, V lost 3 bases, and 9 bases had no gene match. The germline gives CDR1 DFQATT, CDR2 SNEGSKA (reference sequence). This CDR3 is 14 amino acids long. CDR3 sequence: CSASGGAVVKTQYF. Written as DNA, the CDR3 is TGCAGTGCTAGCGGGGGGGCCGTGGTAAAGACCCAGTACTTC.

CDR3 DNA: TGTGCCAGCAGTTGGAACGACCGGGAGACCCAGTACTTC. It yields the protein CASSWNDRETQYF. This chain links TRBV12-3 or TRBV12-4 with TRBJ2-5, with D hard to call. Deletions cut 4 bases from V and 5 bases from J, with 11 bases between. This CDR3 is built from 13 residues.

V is TRBV6-2 or TRBV6-3 and J is TRBJ2-3; D ambiguous. Germline CDR1 and CDR2: MNHEY and SVGEGT. V was cut by 7 bases and J by 1 base, with 9 bases left in between. The CDR3 has 13 amino acids. The DNA for the CDR3 is TGTGCCAGCACAGTGGCGGGCACAGATACGCAGTATTTT. Translation: CASTVAGTDTQYF.

V and J are TRBV6-5 and TRBJ2-3; 12 bases fit TRBD2. The CDR3 has 16 residues. Germline V gives CDR1 MNHEY, CDR2 SVGAGI. J was trimmed by 5 bases and V by 5 bases; bases with no gene match: 8. The CDR3 here is CASSRTSGGLGDTQYF. The DNA of the CDR3 is TGTGCCAGCAGTCGCACTAGCGGGGGGCTAGGAGATACGCAGTATTTT.

This clonotype was detected only a few times. V is TRBV7-9 and J is TRBJ2-3; 8 positions agree with TRBD1. CDR1 SEHNR and CDR2 FQNEAQ come from the germline V gene (reference sequence). CDR3 length: 13 amino acids. Trimming took 2 bases from V and 13 from J; bases not matched to a gene: 8. CDR3 protein: CASSLWGQALKYF. The CDR3 DNA reads as TGTGCCAGCAGCTTATGGGGACAGGCCCTAAAGTATTTT.

This clonotype was observed at least ten times. The CDR3 spells CASSGTGSTDTQYF. The CDR3 bases are TGTGCCAGCAGCGGGACAGGGTCCACAGATACGCAGTATTTT. V gene TRBV7-9 combines with J gene TRBJ2-3, with 9 bases matching TRBD1. Germline CDR1 is SEHNR and CDR2 is FQNEAQ (reference sequence). J lost 2 bases, V lost 5 bases, and 2 bases had no gene match. There are 14 residues in the CDR3. Based on the CDR3 plus reference TRBV7-9 and TRBJ2-3, the full variable domain is DTGVSQNPRHKITKRGQNVTFRCDPISEHNRLYWYRQTLGQGPEFLTYFQNEAQLEKSRLLSDRFSAERPKGSFSTLEIQRTEQGDSAMYLCASSGTGSTDTQYFGPGTRLTVL.

This clonotype was detected many times. CDR3 protein: CASHHLSGAETQYF. CDR3 nucleotide sequence: TGTGCCAGCCATCACCTGAGCGGGGCAGAGACCCAGTACTTC. The chain carries TRBV6-6 and TRBJ2-5, with 7 bases aligning to TRBD2. The CDR3 has 14 residues. CDR1 MNHNY and CDR2 SVGAGI come from the germline V gene (reference sequence). Trimming cost V 8 bases and J 4 bases; bases outside gene matches: 10.

This clonotype has ten or more counts. The chain recombines TRBV10-3 with TRBJ2-2; the match to TRBD2 covers 9 bases. Germline CDR1 is ENHRY and CDR2 is SYGVKD. This CDR3 spans 16 amino acids. J lost 2 bases, V lost 0 bases, and 1 base had no gene match. CDR3 loop: CAISESGLANTGELFF. DNA for the CDR3: TGTGCCATCAGTGAGTCGGGACTAGCCAACACCGGGGAGCTGTTTTTT.

This clonotype was detected ten times or more. The chain links TRBV9 to TRBJ2-2; 13 nucleotides align to TRBD2. The CDR3 length is 19 residues. CDR1 is SGDLS, CDR2 YYNGEE, per germline. J was trimmed by 5 bases and V by 0 bases; bases with no gene match: 10. CDR3 in amino acids: CASSVAPTSGGRGTGELFF. In DNA form, the CDR3 reads TGTGCCAGCAGCGTAGCTCCGACTAGCGGGGGGCGGGGTACCGGGGAGCTGTTTTTT.

CDR3 sequence (DNA): TGTGCCAGCAGCCGGGAACCGGGAGAGACCCAGTACTTC. Amino acids: CASSREPGETQYF. V usage is TRBV11-2 and J usage is TRBJ2-5; D is perhaps TRBD2 (5 bases). The CDR3 covers 13 residues. CDR1 and CDR2 from the germline V gene are SGHAT and FQNNGV. V dropped 5 bases and J dropped 4 bases, with 11 bases sitting between them.

J is TRBJ2-7 and V is TRBV20-1; D unresolved. Germline CDR1 reads DFQATT; CDR2 reads SNEGSKA (reference sequence). This CDR3 has 12 residues. The V end was cut by 1 base, the J end by 5 bases, with 9 bases between. The CDR3, as DNA: TGCAGTGCTAGAGGTGTGGCTGACGAGCAGTACGTC. It is translated as CSARGVADEQYV.

This clonotype was seen a few times. The V and J genes are TRBV11-2 and TRBJ2-3; D tentatively reads TRBD1 or TRBD2 (6 bases each). Trimming shortened V by 8 bases and J by 4 bases, and 19 bases separated the two germline ends. The germline CDR1 and CDR2 sequences are SGHAT and FQNNGV. This CDR3 region has 15 residues. CDR3 loop: CASGPRGQGPDTQYF. The CDR3 DNA is TGTGCCAGCGGACCGCGGGGCCAGGGGCCAGATACGCAGTATTTT.

This clonotype has more than one count but fewer than ten. The rearrangement links TRBV5-1 to TRBJ1-2; TRBD1 matches 9 bases. J was trimmed by 2 bases and V by 5 bases; bases with no gene match: 13. The CDR3 runs to 17 residues. CDR1 and CDR2 (germline): SGHRS, YFSETQ. The CDR3 sequence is CASRKEYRGRYNYGYTF. CDR3 sequence (DNA): TGCGCCAGCAGAAAAGAATACAGGGGGCGTTACAACTATGGCTACACCTTC.

The DNA of the CDR3 is TGCAGTGCTTCACTACTAGCGGGGGGCCGGAACAAAAACATTCAGTACTTC. Protein sequence: CSASLLAGGRNKNIQYF. The genes are TRBV20-1 and TRBJ2-4; 12 nucleotides agree with TRBD2. Germline CDR1 is DFQATT and CDR2 is SNEGSKA (reference sequence). CDR3 length: 17 residues. Trimming at V came to 5 bases and at J to 3 bases, leaving 11 bases not matched to a gene.

This clonotype was counted between two and nine times. CDR3 nucleotides: TGTGCCAGCAGCGTAGGGTCACCAGGGACGAGCCATGAGCAGTTCTTC. Encoded protein: CASSVGSPGTSHEQFF. The chain recombines TRBV9 with TRBJ2-1, with D tentatively TRBD1 or TRBD2 (5 bases each). Trimming took 0 bases from V and 8 from J, leaving 18 bases between them. CDR3 length: 16 amino acids. Germline loops: CDR1 SGDLS, CDR2 YYNGEE.

A few counts support this clonotype. The rearrangement joins TRBV29-1 to TRBJ1-2; 9 bases line up with TRBD1. The V segment lost 4 bases and the J segment 1 base; nucleotides outside the gene matches: 1. CDR3 size: 13 residues. Germline CDR1 is SQVTM and CDR2 is ANQGSEA. The CDR3: CSVGTGVNYGYTF. The CDR3 DNA sequence: TGCAGCGTTGGGACAGGGGTTAACTATGGCTACACCTTC. Full variable domain (remainder filled in from reference TRBV29-1 and TRBJ1-2): SAVISQKPSRDICQRGTSLTIQCQVDSQVTMMFWYRQQPGQSLTLIATANQGSEATYESGFVIDKFPISRPNLTFSTLTVSNMSPEDSSIYLCSVGTGVNYGYTFGSGTRLTVV.

This sequence joins TRBV4-1 and TRBJ2-1, with TRBD2 matching over 9 bases. The CDR3 consists of 17 residues. The trim removed 1 base at V and 6 bases at J, leaving 10 bases unmatched. CDR1 is MGHRA, CDR2 YSYEKL, per germline. CDR3 coding DNA: TGCGCCAGCAGCCAAGCGCGGGGGGGGCGTACAGGCAATGAGCAGTTCTTC. This codes for CASSQARGGRTGNEQFF.

This clonotype was seen at least ten times. The V call is TRBV12-3 or TRBV12-4, the J call TRBJ2-6; D gene ambiguous. V lost 6 bases to trimming and J lost 0 bases, with 9 bases between them. The CDR3 length is 15 residues. The CDR3 region is CASSRRTSGANVLTF. The CDR3 coding sequence is TGTGCCAGCAGCCGGCGGACCTCTGGGGCCAACGTCCTGACTTTC.

There are a few counts of this clonotype. V is TRBV7-8 and J is TRBJ2-5; no definite D call. Germline V lookup: CDR1 SGHVS, CDR2 FQNEAQ. The ends were cut back, 5 bases at V and 5 bases at J, with 21 bases in the middle. The CDR3 totals 16 residues. CDR3 coding DNA: TGTGCCAGCAGCCCAATGGCCAGCACAACCGGGGAGACCCAGTACTTC. This codes for CASSPMASTTGETQYF.

This clonotype was found many times. The chain is built from TRBV4-1 and TRBJ2-7; 8 bases agree with TRBD2. The CDR3 totals 13 residues. The J segment lost 6 bases and the V segment lost 0 bases, leaving 1 base of the junction unmatched. In germline, CDR1 is MGHRA, CDR2 YSYEKL. The CDR3 DNA reads as TGCGCCAGCAGCCAAGATCGGGAGGGCGAGCAGTACGTC. It yields the protein CASSQDREGEQYV.

The V and J genes are TRBV7-9 and TRBJ1-5, with D tentatively TRBD1 (6 bases). V was clipped by 9 bases and J by 3 bases, with 12 bases between them. Germline lookup yields CDR1 SEHNR and CDR2 FQNEAQ (reference sequence). The CDR3 is 13 residues long. CDR3 amino acids: CASSGQNNQPQHF. The CDR3 nucleotides are TGTGCCAGTAGCGGACAGAACAATCAGCCCCAGCATTTT.

The chain is built from TRBV6-6 and TRBJ2-7; tentatively, D is TRBD2 (6 bases). Germline CDR1 reads MNHNY; CDR2 reads SVGAGI (reference sequence). The CDR3 has 13 amino acids. V gave up 2 bases and J gave up 3 bases, with 8 bases separating them. The CDR3 region has the DNA TGTGCCAGCAGTTACCGGGGGAGCTACGAGCAGTACTTC. Its translation is CASSYRGSYEQYF.

This clonotype was detected only a few times. The chain couples TRBV15 to TRBJ2-1, with a weak D call TRBD2 (7 bases). The CDR3 loop spans 17 amino acids. Germline V gene lookup returns CDR1 LNHNV and CDR2 YYDKDF (reference sequence). Trimming cost V 5 bases and J 3 bases, with 20 bases left between them. CDR3 nucleotides: TGTGCCACCAGCTCATTTGGCGGGGGCAAAGTCTACAATGAGCAGTTCTTC. This codes for CATSSFGGGKVYNEQFF.

The chain joins TRBV4-1 to TRBJ2-3; the D call may be TRBD1 or TRBD2 (5 bases each). Trimming removed 4 bases at V and 0 bases at J, with 20 bases between. CDR1 is MGHRA and CDR2 is YSYEKL in the germline V gene. CDR3 length: 18 amino acids. This CDR3 reads CASSLQTGTDTSTDTQYF. DNA for the CDR3: TGCGCCAGCAGCCTCCAGACCGGGACCGACACTAGCACAGATACGCAGTATTTT.

In its sample, this clonotype was seen a few times. V usage is TRBV2 and J usage is TRBJ2-7, with D possibly TRBD2 on 5 matching bases. Germline V gene data show CDR1 as SNHLY and CDR2 as FYNNEI. V lost 2 bases and J 0 bases, leaving 8 bases between the germline ends. This CDR3 spans 14 amino acids. The CDR3 spells CASSERESSYEQYF. CDR3 in DNA: TGTGCCAGCAGTGAAAGGGAGAGCTCCTACGAGCAGTACTTC.

The rearrangement uses TRBV29-1 and TRBJ1-1, with TRBD1 identical over 9 bases. Losses at the gene ends were 7 bases for V and 5 bases for J; bases not matched to a gene: 11. This CDR3 spans 14 amino acids. Germline lookup yields CDR1 SQVTM and CDR2 ANQGSEA. The CDR3 region has the DNA TGCAGCGCCGTCCCAAGTGACAGGGGGACTGAAGCTTTCTTT. Translated, it gives CSAVPSDRGTEAFF.

The chain couples TRBV20-1 to TRBJ2-2; TRBD2 agrees at 10 bases. V lost 6 bases, J lost 4 bases, and 5 bases stayed unmatched. Germline V gives CDR1 DFQATT, CDR2 SNEGSKA (reference sequence). The CDR3 length is 14 residues. CDR3 in amino acids: CSAPLAGSTGELFF. The DNA for the CDR3 is TGCAGTGCCCCACTAGCGGGGAGCACCGGGGAGCTGTTTTTT.

The J gene is TRBJ2-3, the V gene TRBV4-1; a possible D gene is TRBD2 (5 bases). The CDR3 covers 14 residues. The V and J ends lost 4 bases and 6 bases respectively, with 14 bases between them. Per the germline V gene, CDR1 is MGHRA and CDR2 is YSYEKL. The CDR3 loop reads CASSPLGIRDTQYF. CDR3 sequence (DNA): TGCGCCAGCAGCCCACTAGGGATCAGGGATACGCAGTATTTT.

This clonotype was counted at least ten times. The chain combines TRBV25-1 with TRBJ2-1; perhaps TRBD2 as D (6 bases). V lost 2 bases to trimming and J lost 10 bases, with 18 bases between them. Germline V gene data show CDR1 as MGHDK and CDR2 as SYGVNS. CDR3 length: 15 residues. DNA for the CDR3: TGTGCCAGCAGTGAAGGCGCGCATCGGGGGTCCGAGCAGTTCTTC. Translating gives CASSEGAHRGSEQFF. The full variable domain, rest sourced from reference TRBV25-1 and TRBJ2-1, is EADIYQTPRYLVIGTGKKITLECSQTMGHDKMYWYQQDPGMELHLIHYSYGVNSTEKGDLSSESTVSRIRTEHFPLTLESARPSHTSQYLCASSEGAHRGSEQFFGPGTRLTVL.

In this sample, this clonotype turned up a few times. This chain connects TRBV4-1 to TRBJ2-2; 8 bases map to TRBD1. With V trimmed by 8 bases and J by 1 base, 12 bases remained unmatched. Germline V gene sequence: CDR1 MGHRA, CDR2 YSYEKL. This CDR3 is built from 17 residues. For the CDR3, the DNA is TGCGCCAGCGGGCGAACCCGGGGGACAGGGAACACCGGGGAGCTGTTTTTT. It encodes CASGRTRGTGNTGELFF.